This TCR beta chain was sequenced in a study of T-cell memory formation after mild COVID-19. Trimming removed 3 bases at V and 1 base at J, with 14 bases between. There are 15 residues in the CDR3. Germline CDR1 is DFQATT and CDR2 is SNEGSKA (reference sequence). MiXCR, run by TCRdb on the 5' RACE reads, gives a single entry per CDR3 protein. The top ten hold about 12% of the sample, which has a few hundred thousand distinct CDR3 sequences, 25% seen once. This clonotype was seen repeatedly, ten times or more. The receptor was derived from an adult woman who had mild COVID-19 (a few samples of this study predate the infection). Cell type and time point are not known. The gene calls are TRBV20-1 and TRBJ2-3; D may correspond to TRBD1 or TRBD2 (5 bases each). Specimen: PBMCs or a T cell subset sorted from them (not recorded which). The CDR3 DNA reads TGCAGTGCTAGGGGGCGGCTAGCAGGCACAGATACGCAGTATTTT. Amino acids: CSARGRLAGTDTQYF.